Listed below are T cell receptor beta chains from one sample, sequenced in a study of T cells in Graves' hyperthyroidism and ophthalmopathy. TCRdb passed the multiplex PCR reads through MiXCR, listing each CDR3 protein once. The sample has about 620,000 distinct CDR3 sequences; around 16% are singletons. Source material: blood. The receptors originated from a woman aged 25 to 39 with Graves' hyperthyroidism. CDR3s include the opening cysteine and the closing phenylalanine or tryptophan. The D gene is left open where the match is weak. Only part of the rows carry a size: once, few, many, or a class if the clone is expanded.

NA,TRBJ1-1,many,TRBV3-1,TGTGCCAGCAGCCAAGCAGACTTGAACACTGAAGCTTTCTTT,CASSQADLNTEAFF
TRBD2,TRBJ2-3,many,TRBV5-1,TGTGCCAGCAGCCCTGGGACTAGCGGGAGAACAGATACGCAGTATTTT,CASSPGTSGRTDTQYF
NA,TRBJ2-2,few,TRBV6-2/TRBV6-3,TGTGCCAGCAGTCAGAACGGTCCCGTGCCAACCGGGGAGCTGTTTTTT,CASSQNGPVPTGELFF
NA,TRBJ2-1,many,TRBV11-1,TGTGCCAGCAGCACCTCCGGGACTTACAATGAGCAGTTCTTC,CASSTSGTYNEQFF
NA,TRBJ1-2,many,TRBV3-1,TGTGCCAGCAGCCACCCTAACAGGCGTGGCTACACCTTC,CASSHPNRRGYTF
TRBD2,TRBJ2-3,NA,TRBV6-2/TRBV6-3,TGTGCCAGCAGTGACCTAGCGGGAGTTGGAACTAGCACAGATACGCAGTATTTT,CASSDLAGVGTSTDTQYF
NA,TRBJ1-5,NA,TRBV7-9,TGTGCCAGCAGCTTCACAGGTCTGAATCAGCCCCAGCATTTT,CASSFTGLNQPQHF
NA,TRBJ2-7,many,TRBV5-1,TGTGCCAGCAGCACGGCCTACGAGCAGTACTTC,CASSTAYEQYF
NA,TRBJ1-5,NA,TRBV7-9,TGTGCCAGCAGCTCGATACAGGGTTCCGAGGGTCAGCCCCAGCATTTT,CASSSIQGSEGQPQHF
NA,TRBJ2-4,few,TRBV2,TGTGCCAGCAGGACGGACCTAGCCAAAAACATTCAGTACTTC,CASRTDLAKNIQYF
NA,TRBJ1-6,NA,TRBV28,TGTGCCAGCAGTCCTCCTACAGTACTCTATAATTCACCCCTCCACTTT,CASSPPTVLYNSPLHF
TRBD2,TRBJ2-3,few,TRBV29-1,TGCAGCGTTGAACCAGCGGGAATAGCAGATACGCAGTATTTT,CSVEPAGIADTQYF